This T cell receptor beta chain was profiled in a study of T cell repertoires in cytomegalovirus infection. Study summary: TCR beta signatures that were public indicated CMV infection and matching HLA type. Study-wide points: Dominating the ex vivo response were TCR beta clonotypes that were CMV-specific and HLA-C-restricted.

The V and J ends lost 6 bases and 5 bases, in that order; junction bases with no gene match: 7. CDR3 length: 14 residues. In germline, CDR1 is MNHNS, CDR2 SASEGT. Turning to this clonotype: Antigen unknown.

A single record per CDR3 protein comes from TCRdb applying MiXCR to the reads. The profile shows around 750,000 distinct CDR3 sequences, less than 35% of them singletons. V and J are TRBV6-1 and TRBJ2-1, with 7 bases lining up with TRBD2. The input for sequencing was cultured CD8+ T cells from PBMCs, taken from culture after CMV antigen stimulation. This clonotype was sampled from a human donor in good health (CMV status not recorded). Some clones in this sample may be carry-over from other donors' samples. The CDR3 here is CASSLWLADNEQFF. Here the CDR3 DNA reads TGTGCCAGCAGCCTATGGCTAGCGGACAATGAGCAGTTCTTC.